These T cell receptor beta chains were read from a single sample in a study of CD8+ T cells in alopecia areata. Here immunoSEQ multiplex PCR was the method, and the copy in TCRdb shows in-frame clones only, minus some. The sample has 150,000 to 200,000 clones, approximately 52% seen once. Specimen: CD4+ T cells sorted from blood, collected at approximately week 61, from a patient treated with tofacitinib. The receptors derive from a human donor with alopecia areata. The CDR3 runs from the conserved cysteine through the conserved F or W. The D gene is left open where the match is weak. Clone size is given for some rows only: seen once, a few or many times, or a class if the clone is expanded.

clone size	V gene	J gene	D gene	CDR3 DNA	CDR3 protein
-	TRBV30	TRBJ2-3	-	TGTGCCTGGGGGACGGGGAACCTGGGAGATACGCAGTATTTT	CAWGTGNLGDTQYF
-	TRBV7-7	TRBJ2-5	-	TGTGCTAGCAGCCAGGGGGGATTCCAAGAGACCCAGTACTTC	CASSQGGFQETQYF
-	TRBV11-2	TRBJ2-3	-	TGTGCCAGCAGCTTAGGAAATACGCAGTATTTT	CASSLGNTQYF
-	TRBV30	TRBJ2-2	-	TGTGCCTGGACGGAAAGGGCGGGGGAGCTGTTTTTT	CAWTERAGELFF
few	TRBV5-1	TRBJ1-1	-	TGCGCCAGCACGAGTAACACTGAAGCTTTCTTT	CASTSNTEAFF
few	TRBV29-1	TRBJ2-1	-	TGCAGCGTTGAACCCGACCAGAGTTCCTACAATGAGCAGTTCTTC	CSVEPDQSSYNEQFF
-	TRBV30	TRBJ1-1	-	TGTGCCTGGAGTGTACTGACAGTCACTTCTGAAGCTTTCTTT	CAWSVLTVTSEAFF
once	TRBV5-1	TRBJ2-5	TRBD2	TGCGCCAGCAGCCTCGGGACTAGCGGACAAGAGACCCAGTACTTC	CASSLGTSGQETQYF
-	TRBV18	TRBJ2-7	TRBD1	TGTGCCAGCTCCCCCTTTCTGGGGACAGGGGATGAGGAGCAGTACTTC	CASSPFLGTGDEEQYF
-	TRBV27	TRBJ2-7	TRBD1	TGTGCCAGCAGTTTATTGGCGTCGGACAGGGTCTACTTC	CASSLLASDRVYF
few	TRBV5-1	TRBJ2-1	-	TGCGCCAGCAGCGACAGAGGACAGCAGTTCTTC	CASSDRGQQFF
-	TRBV4-2	TRBJ2-5	-	TGTGCCAGCAGCCAAGGAGGAGGGCAAGAGACCCAGTACTTC	CASSQGGGQETQYF
few	TRBV11-2	TRBJ2-3	-	TGTGCCAGCAGCTTATATGGGGGCACAGATACGCAGTATTTT	CASSLYGGTDTQYF
-	TRBV30	TRBJ1-6	-	TGTGCCTGGAGTGTAGTCCGGGGTGGTTCACCCCTCCACTTT	CAWSVVRGGSPLHF
once	TRBV6-5	TRBJ2-6	-	TGTGCCAGCAGATCCCAAGGGACTGGGGCCAACGTCCTGACTTTC	CASRSQGTGANVLTF
few	TRBV30	TRBJ2-5	TRBD1	TGTGCCTGGAGCGGGACAGGAGGGGAGACCCAGTACTTC	CAWSGTGGETQYF
-	TRBV10-3	TRBJ2-7	TRBD1	TGTGCCATCCGGGACGGGGACAGTTCCGACGAGCAGTACTTC	CAIRDGDSSDEQYF
few	TRBV29-1	TRBJ2-2	-	TGCAGCGTTGAAAAGGTTCCGAACACCGGGGAGCTGTTTTTT	CSVEKVPNTGELFF
-	TRBV29-1	TRBJ2-1	TRBD1	TGCAGCGTTGAAGGCACAGCCGGGACAGGGGATAATGAGCAGTTCTTC	CSVEGTAGTGDNEQFF
many	TRBV5-4	TRBJ2-7	-	TGTGCCAGCAGCCCCGATTGGGGTGGGTTAAACGAGCAGTACTTC	CASSPDWGGLNEQYF
few	TRBV4-2	TRBJ2-1	-	TGTGCCAGCAGCCAAGTCTCCACCTACGGGGGAGGGCAGTTCTTC	CASSQVSTYGGGQFF
-	TRBV29-1	TRBJ1-1	-	TGCAGCGTCGCCCCCAGGGTCGCGAACACTGAAGCTTTCTTT	CSVAPRVANTEAFF